This paragraph covers one TCR beta chain sequence. The sample is drawn from a study of blood T cell repertoires in COVID-19. Study context: The samples span acute and convalescent COVID-19 from the United States, Italy and Spain. PBMCs, B-cell-depleted T cells, or T cells were the source of the cDNA or gDNA that made up the material.

In the authors' methods: Reference gene primer amplification gave nucleated cell count estimates. Produced via immunoSEQ multiplex PCR; TCRdb's table is partial and in-frame only. V and J calls and clone size are given by that table; D and trimming were obtained from the DNA. The sample has around 270,000 clones, 70% to 90% seen once; the top ten hold around 1%. There are 12 residues in the CDR3. The germline V gene has CDR1 LGHDT and CDR2 YNNKEL (reference sequence). V lost 0 bases and J 7 bases, leaving 4 bases between the germline ends. The TCR comes from a human donor with COVID-19, enrolled during active disease. The donor label of this sample is uncertain. Source material: peripheral blood. The V gene is TRBV3-1 (or the pseudogene TRBV3-2), the J gene TRBJ1-5; no definite D call. Here the CDR3 DNA reads TGTGCCAGCAGCCAAGATCAACAGCCCCAGCATTTT. Protein product: CASSQDQQPQHF.